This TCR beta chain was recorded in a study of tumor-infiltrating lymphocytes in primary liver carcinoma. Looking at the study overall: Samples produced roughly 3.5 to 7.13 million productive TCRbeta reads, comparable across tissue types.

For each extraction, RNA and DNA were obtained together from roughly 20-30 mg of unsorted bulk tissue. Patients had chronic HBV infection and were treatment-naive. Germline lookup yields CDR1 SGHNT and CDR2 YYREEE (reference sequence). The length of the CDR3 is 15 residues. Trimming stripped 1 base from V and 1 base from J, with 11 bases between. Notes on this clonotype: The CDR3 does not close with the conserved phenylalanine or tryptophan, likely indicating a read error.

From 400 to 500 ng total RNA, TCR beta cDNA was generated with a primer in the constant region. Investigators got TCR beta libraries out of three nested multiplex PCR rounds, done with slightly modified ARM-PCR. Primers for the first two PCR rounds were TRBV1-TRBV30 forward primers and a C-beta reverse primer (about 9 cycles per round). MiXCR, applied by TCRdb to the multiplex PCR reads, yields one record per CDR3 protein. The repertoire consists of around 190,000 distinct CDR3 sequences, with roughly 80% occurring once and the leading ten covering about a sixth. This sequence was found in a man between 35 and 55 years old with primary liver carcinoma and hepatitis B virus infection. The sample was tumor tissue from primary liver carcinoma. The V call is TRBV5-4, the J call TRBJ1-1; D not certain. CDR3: CASSLRHGGNTEAFL. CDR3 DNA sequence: TGTGCCAGCAGCTTGCGACATGGCGGGAACACTGAAGCTTTCCTT.